The 15 T cell receptor beta chains in this list originate from one sample, sequenced in a study of Graves' ophthalmopathy and Graves' hyperthyroidism (dated by TCRdb to about 2018). Sequencing was carried out with an Illumina HiSeq 2000. TCR beta CDR3 regions were amplified from RNA transcripts for repertoire sequencing. The first round was an RT-PCR using HTBI primers with the Qiagen OneStep RT-PCR kit, and this first round was followed by a second-round multiplex PCR, then size selection and purification. TCRdb ran its own pipeline on the public reads, namely fastp trimming at Q25 and MiXCR clone calling, and kept in-frame beta chains. A single entry per CDR3 protein holds the most common genes and DNA from its merged rows. The sample data list around 1.1 million distinct CDR3 sequences, and 36% of these were observed just once. The leading ten clones occupy around 10% of the sample. Sequenced input: peripheral blood or thyroid tissue (not recorded which). All receptors come from an adult man with Graves' hyperthyroidism.

This clonotype was counted many times. The chain links TRBV19 to TRBJ1-1; D remains unclear. In germline, CDR1 is LNHDA, CDR2 SQIVND (reference sequence). This CDR3 contains 13 residues. Between the trimmed V and J ends, which lost 3 bases and 4 bases, there was a span of 9 bases. The DNA of the CDR3 is TGTGCCAGTAGTATGTTGGAGGGCACTGAAGCTTTCTTT. It translates to CASSMLEGTEAFF.

This sequence joins TRBV14 and TRBJ2-7; D may be TRBD1 (6 bases). The CDR3 consists of 16 residues. The V end was cut by 1 base, the J end by 5 bases, with 18 bases between. Germline values: CDR1 SGHDN, CDR2 FVKESK. The CDR3 is CASSQGGPDSGHEQYF. In DNA, the CDR3 is TGTGCCAGCAGCCAAGGGGGGCCGGACAGCGGCCACGAGCAGTACTTC.

This clonotype was seen many times. The chain links TRBV29-1 to TRBJ2-2, with 10 bases aligning to TRBD1. Per germline, CDR1 SQVTM and CDR2 ANQGSEA. The CDR3 is 15 residues long. J was trimmed by 3 bases and V by 7 bases; bases with no gene match: 8. The CDR3 reads CSALTGQGHTGELFF. The CDR3 DNA follows: TGCAGCGCCCTGACGGGACAGGGGCACACCGGGGAGCTGTTTTTT.

The chain joins TRBV29-1 to TRBJ2-6; the D is unclear. Germline-derived CDR1 and CDR2 are SQVTM and ANQGSEA. The CDR3 contains 8 residues. With 4 bases removed from V and 18 bases from J, the gap between germline ends came to 7 bases. The CDR3 here is CSVALQTF. CDR3 bases: TGCAGCGTTGCGTTACAGACTTTC.

A few counts support this clonotype. The chain links TRBV24-1 to TRBJ1-4; D is possibly TRBD1 (5 bases). CDR3 size: 14 residues. Between the trimmed V and J ends, which lost 4 bases and 7 bases, there was a span of 12 bases. CDR1 and CDR2 (germline): KGHDR, SFDVKD. The CDR3 coding sequence is TGTGCCACCAGTGAAGGGGACCCACGTGAAAAACTGTTTTTT. This codes for CATSEGDPREKLFF.

This clonotype was seen many times. The chain recombines TRBV25-1 with TRBJ2-7; 8 nucleotides align to TRBD2. J was trimmed by 7 bases and V by 5 bases; bases with no gene match: 10. This CDR3 has 14 residues. Germline CDR1 MGHDK, CDR2 SYGVNS. The CDR3 is CASSLSGRVSEQYF. The CDR3 DNA reads TGTGCCAGCAGTTTAAGCGGGAGAGTGTCTGAGCAGTACTTC.

The chain carries TRBV29-1 and TRBJ2-7; D is undetermined. The CDR3 extends over 13 amino acids. V was trimmed by 8 bases and J by 1 base, leaving 15 bases between them. Looked up from germline, CDR1 is SQVTM and CDR2 is ANQGSEA. The CDR3 region is CSSEGAGSYEQYF. As DNA, the CDR3 is TGCAGCAGTGAAGGAGCAGGATCCTACGAGCAGTACTTC.

The chain joins TRBV19 to TRBJ2-2; D is possibly TRBD1 (6 bases). Germline V CDR1 and CDR2: LNHDA, SQIVND (reference sequence). The CDR3 extends over 16 amino acids. Trimming shortened V by 4 bases and J by 0 bases, and 12 bases separated the two germline ends. CDR3 loop: CASSTMTGTNTGELFF. In DNA, the CDR3 is TGTGCCAGTAGTACGATGACAGGAACGAACACCGGGGAGCTGTTTTTT.

On this clonotype itself: This could be a read error, since a much larger clone is one nucleotide away. This chain links TRBV2 with TRBJ2-7; D gene unclear. Germline values: CDR1 SNHLY, CDR2 FYNNEI. The CDR3 length is 15 residues. Here the CDR3 DNA reads TGTGCCAGCAGTGCTAACCGACTTTTGATGTACGGGCAGTACTTC. Translated: CASSANRLLMYGQYF.

This clonotype has just a few counts. The rearrangement joins TRBV15 to TRBJ2-7; TRBD1 aligns across 10 bases. With 0 bases clipped from V and 5 bases from J, the junction kept 4 bases outside the gene matches. CDR3 length: 15 amino acids. Germline assignment: CDR1 LNHNV and CDR2 YYDKDF (reference sequence). The CDR3 bases are TGTGCCACCAGCAGAGATCGCGGGACAGGGGACGAGCAGTACTTC. This gives the protein CATSRDRGTGDEQYF.

This clonotype was found many times. V usage is TRBV7-8 and J usage is TRBJ2-5; 7 nucleotides agree with TRBD1. CDR1 SGHVS and CDR2 FQNEAQ come from the germline V gene. Trimming removed 5 bases from V and 5 bases from J; junction bases left unmatched: 2. This CDR3 spans 12 amino acids. The DNA of the CDR3 is TGTGCCAGCAGCGAGACAGGGGAGACCCAGTACTTC. Translating it yields CASSETGETQYF.

This clonotype has ten or more counts. V usage is TRBV13 and J usage is TRBJ2-7; D is perhaps TRBD1 (5 bases). The V and J ends lost 4 bases and 9 bases respectively, with 10 bases between them. Looked up from germline, CDR1 is PRHDT and CDR2 is FYEKMQ (reference sequence). The CDR3 covers 11 residues. CDR3 coding DNA: TGTGCCAGCAGCTCAATGGACATGCAGTACTTC. Translation gives CASSSMDMQYF.

At least ten counts were recorded for this clonotype. The chain carries TRBV2 and TRBJ2-7; TRBD1 matches at 8 bases. Germline CDR1 and CDR2: SNHLY and FYNNEI. Unmatched junction bases numbered 6, after V lost 6 bases and J lost 5 bases. The CDR3 runs 13 residues. CDR3 sequence: CASRNQGANEQYF. The CDR3 coding sequence is TGTGCCAGCAGGAATCAGGGGGCTAACGAGCAGTACTTC.

Only a few counts were recorded for this clonotype. This chain connects TRBV20-1 to TRBJ2-7; 9 nucleotides agree with TRBD1. V lost 3 bases to trimming and J lost 3 bases; unmatched junction nucleotides: 3. CDR1 is DFQATT and CDR2 is SNEGSKA in the germline V gene (reference sequence). The CDR3 spans 13 residues. The CDR3 region is CSASRTGVYEQYF. CDR3 nucleotide sequence: TGCAGTGCTAGCAGGACAGGGGTCTACGAGCAGTACTTC.

This clonotype was seen ten or more times. The gene calls are TRBV29-1 and TRBJ1-1, with 8 bases identical to TRBD1. With V trimmed by 2 bases and J by 4 bases, 0 bases remained unmatched. The V gene's germline CDR1 is SQVTM and CDR2 ANQGSEA. The CDR3 is made up of 12 amino acids. In nucleotides, the CDR3 is TGCAGCGTTGAACAGGGGGCCACTGAAGCTTTCTTT. Translating it yields CSVEQGATEAFF.